This T cell receptor (beta chain) comes out of a study of blood T cells in healthy people across ages. Looking at the study overall: Template-switching capture recovered about one barcoded beta molecule per two T cells.

This clonotype was picked up a small number of times. V dropped 2 bases and J dropped 1 base, with 10 bases sitting between them. The CDR3 runs 15 residues. Per germline, CDR1 SGHDT and CDR2 YYEEEE. A J-beta primer mix and a sample-barcoded 5' primer were used in a second PCR of about 7 to 12 cycles. Every sample gave at least 2.5 million paired-end reads containing CDR3. TCRdb called the 5' RACE reads again in MiXCR, with one record for every CDR3 protein. The table has more than 1.4 million distinct CDR3 sequences, about 40% seen once. The chain combines TRBV5-6 with TRBJ1-5, with TRBD1 as a possible D gene (5 bases). This clonotype was sampled from a woman between 18 and 30 years old in good health. The sample taken for sequencing was blood. CDR3 loop: CASSLGRESNQPQHF. For the CDR3, the DNA is TGTGCCAGCAGCTTAGGCAGGGAGAGCAATCAGCCCCAGCATTTT.